This record concerns one T cell receptor (beta chain) sequence. Antigen unknown. This entry belongs to a study of T cell responses to AZD1222 COVID-19 vaccine. Whole-study results and caveats: Once two AZD1222 doses were given, Spike-specific TCR breadth and depth went up.

Sequencing was performed with immunoSEQ multiplex PCR; in TCRdb, only in-frame clones are kept and a portion is missing. The table has 150,000 to 200,000 clones, around 90% seen once. Germline CDR1 ENHRY, CDR2 SYGVKD. Trimming left V 3 bases short and J 0 bases short, with 11 bases between. This CDR3 is 15 amino acids long. The sample in question was peripheral blood, obtained 28 days after the second AZD1222 dose. V is TRBV10-3 and J is TRBJ1-1; no definite D call. This TCR came from an adult who received the AZD1222 COVID-19 vaccine. The CDR3 protein is CAISEGRSLNTEAFF. The DNA for the CDR3 is TGTGCCATCAGTGAAGGGAGAAGCTTGAACACTGAAGCTTTCTTT.